This entry lists 3 T cell receptor beta chains sequenced from one sample in a study of beta chain features in type 1 diabetes. The authors reverse transcribed all of the isolated RNA, so sequencing captured expressed TCRB transcripts. Profiled with immunoSEQ multiplex PCR; TCRdb holds only in-frame clones, not every one. The sample has hundreds of thousands of clones; around 15% are singletons. The sequencing sample was made of naive CD4+ T cells from blood. Receptors were obtained from a man between 18 and 35 years old in good health.

The chain has TRBV5-1 and TRBJ1-1, with TRBD1 as a possible D gene (5 bases). CDR3 length equals 14 residues. Germline V gene lookup returns CDR1 SGHRS and CDR2 YFSETQ. Trimming shortened V by 4 bases and J by 5 bases, and 15 bases separated the two germline ends. Written as DNA, the CDR3 is TGCGCCAGCAGCCTTTTGGTGAGGGGAACTGAAGCTTTCTTT. Encoded protein: CASSLLVRGTEAFF.

In this sample, this clone turned up a few times. The J gene is TRBJ1-5, the V gene TRBV27; D is undetermined. Trimming took 2 bases from V and 7 from J, leaving 12 bases between them. The CDR3 sequence is 14 residues long. The germline CDR1 and CDR2 sequences are MNHEY and SMNVEV (reference sequence). CDR3 in DNA: TGTGCCAGCAGTTTAGAACCCGGGGTACAGCCCCAGCATTTT. Its translation is CASSLEPGVQPQHF.

This clone was picked up a small number of times. This chain connects TRBV7-8 to TRBJ2-5, with TRBD2 as a possible D gene (5 bases). Trimming left V 4 bases short and J 5 bases short, with 14 bases between. Germline V gene sequence: CDR1 SGHVS, CDR2 FQNEAQ. This CDR3 is built from 14 residues. This CDR3 is CASSSRGYGETQYF. As DNA, the CDR3 is TGTGCCAGCAGCTCGAGAGGGTATGGGGAGACCCAGTACTTC. Complete variable domain (other parts from reference TRBV7-8 and TRBJ2-5): GAGVSQSPRYKVAKRGQDVALRCDPISGHVSLFWYQQALGQGPEFLTYFQNEAQLDKSGLPSDRFFAERPEGSVSTLKIQRTQQEDSAVYLCASSSRGYGETQYFGPGTRLLVL.